The 20 T cell receptor beta chains reported below all come from one sample, sequenced in a study of regulatory T cells in long-lasting Graves disease. Time point reported: persistent/refractory GD, antithyroid drugs over 5 years with positive TRAb. Extracted PBMC RNA gave rise to the TCR library. Investigators prepared the TCR beta libraries by applying iRepertoire HTBI primers and Arm-PCR of CDR3 regions. A single record per CDR3 protein comes from TCRdb applying MiXCR to the multiplex PCR reads. The sample yields fewer than 450,000 distinct CDR3 sequences, around a quarter seen once. This specimen was peripheral blood mononuclear cells (PBMCs), taken when the disease was refractory, from a patient treated with antithyroid drugs. These receptors were taken from a female donor with Graves disease.

This clonotype was recorded many times. CDR3 in amino acids: CASRQGDQPQHF. CDR3 coding DNA: TGTGCCAGCAGGCAGGGCGATCAGCCCCAGCATTTT. This chain uses TRBV2 with TRBJ1-5, with a possible D match to TRBD1 (5 bases). The germline V and J ends were trimmed by 6 bases and 5 bases, with 8 bases remaining between them. The germline CDR1 and CDR2 sequences are SNHLY and FYNNEI. The CDR3 consists of 12 residues.

The sample holds one count of this clonotype. A read error may account for a junction end that differs from germline. This chain uses TRBV12-3 or TRBV12-4 with TRBJ1-1; weak D call: TRBD1 (6 bases). The CDR3 extends over 14 amino acids. CDR3 DNA sequence: TGTGCCAGCAGGGTACAGGGCGGGGGCACTGAAGCTTCCTTT. Protein: CASRVQGGGTEASF.

The gene calls are TRBV6-5 and TRBJ1-4; D not certain. This CDR3 contains 11 residues. Looked up from germline, CDR1 is MNHEY and CDR2 is SVGAGI. Trimming pared 4 bases from V and 8 bases from J, leaving 5 bases between. The CDR3 DNA follows: TGTGCCAGCAGTTCTTTCGAAAAACTGTTTTTT. Its translation: CASSSFEKLFF.

V usage is TRBV12-3 or TRBV12-4 and J usage is TRBJ1-3; 7 bases align to TRBD1. The ends lost 6 bases at V and 2 bases at J; junction bases unmatched: 4. This CDR3 has 14 residues. The CDR3 protein is CASSRDRAGNTIYF. For the CDR3, the DNA is TGTGCCAGCAGCCGTGACAGGGCTGGAAACACCATATATTTT.

The J gene is TRBJ2-3, the V gene TRBV30; D is undetermined. Trimming stripped 3 bases from V and 4 bases from J, with 23 bases between. Germline loops: CDR1 GTSNPN, CDR2 SVGIG (reference sequence). The CDR3 length is 17 residues. CDR3 bases: TGTGCCTGGAGGGCAAGGACCACTTCCCCGAAAGCAGATACGCAGTATTTT. Amino acids: CAWRARTTSPKADTQYF. The full variable domain, with the rest looked up from reference TRBV30 and TRBJ2-3, is SQTIHQWPATLVQPVGSPLSLECTVEGTSNPNLYWYRQAAGRGLQLLFYSVGIGQISSEVPQNLSASRPQDRQFILSSKKLLLSDSGFYLCAWRARTTSPKADTQYFGPGTRLTVL.

Points on this clonotype: The junction does not match germline at one end; this may be a read error. CDR3 in DNA: TGTGCCAGCAGCCCCCTACCCACGCCTAAAGAAAAACTGTTTTTT. It is translated as CASSPLPTPKEKLFF. The J gene is TRBJ1-4, the V gene TRBV7-2, with no clear D. The CDR3 consists of 15 residues. The V gene's germline CDR1 is SGHTA and CDR2 FQGNSA.

This clonotype turned up a few times. CDR3 sequence (DNA): TGTGCCAGCTCCCCGGCCGGGACAGGCGGTAGCAATCAGCCCCAGCATTTT. It codes for CASSPAGTGGSNQPQHF. This chain connects TRBV6-1 to TRBJ1-5, with 8 bases matching TRBD1. Per the germline V gene, CDR1 is MNHNS and CDR2 is SASEGT. Unmatched junction bases numbered 12, after V lost 8 bases and J lost 0 bases. The CDR3 is made up of 17 amino acids.

The gene calls are TRBV28 and TRBJ1-5; D possibly corresponds to TRBD1 (6 bases). The V end was cut by 3 bases, the J end by 1 base, with 19 bases between. Germline CDR1 is MDHEN and CDR2 is SYDVKM. The CDR3 has 18 residues. CDR3 sequence (DNA): TGTGCCAGCAGTTTCCTGGTATCGGGGGCTAGGAGCAATCAGCCCCAGCATTTT. It is translated as CASSFLVSGARSNQPQHF.

This clonotype was detected ten times or more. V usage is TRBV27 and J usage is TRBJ1-2; 7 bases line up with TRBD1. CDR3 length: 13 residues. V lost 8 bases and J lost 2; bases outside the gene matches: 5. Germline V CDR1 and CDR2: MNHEY, SMNVEV (reference sequence). CDR3 bases: TGTGCCAGCTCGCAGGGGGACAACTATGGCTACACCTTC. Its translation: CASSQGDNYGYTF.

The table lists this clonotype with a few counts. This chain links TRBV3-1 with TRBJ2-7; TRBD2 aligns across 7 bases. The V gene end was trimmed by 0 bases and the J gene end by 7 bases; junction bases not matched to a gene: 9. Germline V gives CDR1 LGHDT, CDR2 YNNKEL (reference sequence). The CDR3 runs 15 residues. CDR3 coding DNA: TGTGCCAGCAGCCAAGATGCGGGAGTAGCAGGGGAGCAGTACTTC. Encoded protein: CASSQDAGVAGEQYF.

This clonotype has just a few counts. The rearrangement uses TRBV20-1 and TRBJ2-3; 10 bases agree with TRBD2. The CDR3 spans 15 residues. V gave up 0 bases and J gave up 3 bases; unmatched junction bases: 3. CDR1 and CDR2 (germline): DFQATT, SNEGSKA (reference sequence). The CDR3, as DNA: TGCAGTGCTAGAGATGTAGCGGGAGGTACAGATACGCAGTATTTT. This sequence encodes CSARDVAGGTDTQYF.

The chain carries TRBV6-5 and TRBJ2-7, with D possibly matching TRBD1 (6 bases). The CDR3 spans 15 residues. Germline CDR1 and CDR2: MNHEY and SVGAGI. With 2 bases removed from V and 3 bases from J, the gap between germline ends came to 14 bases. CDR3 loop: CASSYVAGVDYEQYF. In nucleotides, the CDR3 is TGTGCCAGCAGTTACGTGGCAGGGGTAGACTACGAGCAGTACTTC.

The V gene is TRBV5-6, the J gene TRBJ2-7; 7 nucleotides line up with TRBD2. CDR3 length: 15 residues. Germline V gene sequence: CDR1 SGHDT, CDR2 YYEEEE. After removal of 3 bases from V and 3 bases from J, the junction contained 9 bases not matched to a gene. The CDR3 nucleotides are TGTGCCAGCAGCTCGTCTGCTAGCGGAGACTACGAGCAGTACTTC. This encodes CASSSSASGDYEQYF.

This sequence joins TRBV20-1 and TRBJ2-5; maybe TRBD2 (5 bases). The CDR3 has 15 amino acids. The germline V and J ends were trimmed by 1 base and 7 bases, with 19 bases remaining between them. Looked up from germline, CDR1 is DFQATT and CDR2 is SNEGSKA (reference sequence). CDR3 loop: CSARGESGNSGTQYF. DNA for the CDR3: TGCAGTGCTAGAGGGGAATCCGGGAACTCGGGGACCCAGTACTTC.

The chain carries TRBV6-2 or TRBV6-3 and TRBJ1-4; D is uncertain. In germline, CDR1 is MNHEY, CDR2 SVGEGT. Deletions cut 7 bases from V and 8 bases from J, with 8 bases between. CDR3 size: 11 residues. CDR3 in amino acids: CASMQEEKLFF. The CDR3 region has the DNA TGTGCCAGCATGCAGGAGGAAAAACTGTTTTTT.

This clonotype was counted a few times. The rearrangement links TRBV11-2 to TRBJ2-3; unclear D gene. The CDR3 has 16 residues. CDR1 is SGHAT, CDR2 FQNNGV, per germline. V shed 1 base and J shed 2 bases, with 13 bases lying between them. Written as DNA, the CDR3 is TGTGCCAGCAGCTTAGTTGCAGGTAGAGACACAGATACGCAGTATTTT. It yields the protein CASSLVAGRDTDTQYF.

This clonotype has at least ten counts. The chain is built from TRBV2 and TRBJ2-7; perhaps TRBD1 as D (5 bases). Germline CDR1 reads SNHLY; CDR2 reads FYNNEI. V lost 4 bases, J lost 7 bases, and 14 bases lay in between. The CDR3 runs to 13 residues. The CDR3 nucleotides are TGTGCCAGCAGTGGTGGGTCAGGGAAGGAGCAGTACTTC. Translated: CASSGGSGKEQYF.

The chain employs TRBV20-1 and TRBJ1-6; 8 bases map to TRBD1. With 5 bases clipped from V and 17 bases from J, the junction kept 8 bases outside the gene matches. Germline V lookup: CDR1 DFQATT, CDR2 SNEGSKA (reference sequence). CDR3 length equals 11 residues. The CDR3 loop is CSALGQGIVHF. CDR3 in DNA: TGCAGTGCTCTCGGACAGGGAATCGTCCACTTT.

This chain connects TRBV7-6 to TRBJ2-2, with D possibly matching TRBD1 (6 bases). Germline assignment: CDR1 SGHVS and CDR2 FNYEAQ. CDR3 size: 18 residues. Trimming pared 3 bases from V and 0 bases from J, leaving 17 bases between. CDR3 DNA sequence: TGTGCCAGCAGCTTCAACTACCCGGACAGAACGAACACCGGGGAGCTGTTTTTT. Translation: CASSFNYPDRTNTGELFF.

J is TRBJ2-5 and V is TRBV13; the match to TRBD2 covers 7 bases. With 1 base clipped from V and 4 bases from J, the junction kept 9 bases outside the gene matches. This CDR3 region has 16 residues. Germline-derived CDR1 and CDR2 are PRHDT and FYEKMQ (reference sequence). The CDR3 loop reads CASSLEAAGVLETQYF. The CDR3 nucleotides are TGTGCCAGCAGCTTAGAGGCGGCGGGAGTCTTAGAGACCCAGTACTTC.